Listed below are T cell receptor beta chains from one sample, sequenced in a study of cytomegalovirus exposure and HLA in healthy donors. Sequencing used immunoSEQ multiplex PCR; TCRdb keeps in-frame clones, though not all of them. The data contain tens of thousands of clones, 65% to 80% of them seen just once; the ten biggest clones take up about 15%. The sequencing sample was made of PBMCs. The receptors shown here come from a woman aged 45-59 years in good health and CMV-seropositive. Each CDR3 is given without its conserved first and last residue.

CDR3 protein: ASSPRQGDTDTQY; V gene: TRBV9
CDR3 protein: ASSLLWTSGRATGELF; V gene: TRBV5-8
CDR3 protein: ASSFGDSRFIQETQY; V gene: TRBV5-6
CDR3 protein: ASSPRPGTRLRTYEQY; V gene: TRBV23-1
CDR3 protein: ASSLGGPNEKLF; V gene: TRBV28
CDR3 protein: ASSQDSGLAYYEQY; V gene: TRBV4-2
CDR3 protein: ASAYQDGTTAMNTEAF; V gene: TRBV5-1
CDR3 protein: ASSVSPGTGGCHQY; V gene: TRBV7-8
CDR3 protein: ASSRQGESIYNEQF; V gene: TRBV11-2
CDR3 protein: ASSFQRRGEKLF; V gene: TRBV28
CDR3 protein: ASSVTSGSYNEQF; V gene: TRBV2
CDR3 protein: ASSLLSEQF; V gene: TRBV7-2
CDR3 protein: ASSLGGAYTIY; V gene: TRBV28
CDR3 protein: ASSPGRGDTEAF; V gene: TRBV7-9
CDR3 protein: ASRPIQVATEAF; V gene: TRBV28
CDR3 protein: ASSPGGSSTDTQY; V gene: TRBV9
CDR3 protein: ASSPLLGANVLT; V gene: TRBV28
CDR3 protein: ASSRPGVQDTQY; V gene: TRBV7-9
CDR3 protein: ASFRDRGETQY; V gene: TRBV5-1
CDR3 protein: ASSPRTGLADTQY; V gene: TRBV7-9
CDR3 protein: ASSLLAEETQY; V gene: TRBV5-4
CDR3 protein: ASKEPGTDTQY; V gene: TRBV6-1
CDR3 protein: ASSFQQGSYT; V gene: TRBV7-9
CDR3 protein: ASRDGLAGGYTVKDTQY; V gene: TRBV28
CDR3 protein: ASSDGGQGWEEKLF; V gene: TRBV2
CDR3 protein: ASSLQGGQETQY; V gene: TRBV11-2
CDR3 protein: ASSLAGSTYEQY; V gene: TRBV5-4
CDR3 protein: ASSLYSPRGRTGTEAF; V gene: TRBV28
CDR3 protein: ASSLETTWEQY; V gene: TRBV5-6
CDR3 protein: ASSVAAGPTPEQF; V gene: TRBV9
CDR3 protein: ASSFAGETGELF; V gene: TRBV19
CDR3 protein: ASSRDFRSYEQY; V gene: TRBV11-2
CDR3 protein: ASSLLEDTQY; V gene: TRBV5-1
CDR3 protein: ASSYGGLGPSYEQY; V gene: TRBV6-5
CDR3 protein: AWRPGQGYHEQY; V gene: TRBV30
CDR3 protein: ASSMKRSLNYGYT; V gene: TRBV19
CDR3 protein: ASSLVPGLAGGPAGELF; V gene: TRBV11-2
CDR3 protein: ASSGTGNPLAGVGNEQF; V gene: TRBV7-9
CDR3 protein: ATRRWSGNDEQY; V gene: TRBV15
CDR3 protein: AWMGGSDIQY; V gene: TRBV30
CDR3 protein: ASSLLGEWEKTQY; V gene: TRBV5-1
CDR3 protein: ASRRADFTDNEQF; V gene: TRBV28
CDR3 protein: ASSPETNEQF; V gene: TRBV7-3
CDR3 protein: ASSLGTTDYEQY; V gene: TRBV11-2
CDR3 protein: ASSSESGTGDNEQF; V gene: TRBV7-2